This T cell receptor beta chain was captured in a study of T cell responses to AZD1222 COVID-19 vaccine (dated by TCRdb to the early 2020s). Concerning the study at large: TCR sequencing covered more than 230 trial participants: nearly 210 given two doses of AZD1222 and 26 given two doses of MenACWY control vaccine. Enrollment into the trials was organized by age into subgroups of 18-55, 56-69 and 70-plus years, and those subgroups contained about 150, 27 and 61 TCR-sequenced participants, respectively. What the research found in general, with its limitations: The vaccine-associated CD4 TCRs covered the entire spike protein, and the dominant responses fell in regions 160-218 and 743-854. Because no day 14 peak-response samples were available, repertoires were characterized only after the peak T cell response. In the small 56-69-year group, the increase in depth fell short of significance, most likely because of low power. Most participants were white British and females outnumbered males, and the authors suggested that clonal diversity may have been underestimated. Epitopes outside the regions mutated in the B.1.351 and B.1.1.7 variants were reportedly recognized by nearly half of the unique spike-specific TCRs. Conclusions about previously exposed vaccinees are limited because only five to seven AZD1222 recipients were SARS-CoV-2 seropositive at baseline. After two AZD1222 doses, spike-specific TCR breadth and depth were significantly higher than at day 0 and than in MenACWY recipients.

A remark on this clone: Its antigen specificity is not known. No base qualities exist here, and no much larger clone lies one base off it.

Per the publication, the time point label means: baseline before first vaccination. The treatment or condition tag for this specimen amounts to: meningococcal conjugate vaccine given as trial control. Vaccinee samples were obtained from the UK trials COV001 and COV002, which included a single-blind randomized controlled phase 2/3 trial of AZD1222 (ChAdOx1 nCoV-19) in healthy adults. Trial participant PBMC samples were collected at day 0 and day 28 after the second dose for TCRbeta chain sequencing. From cysteine to phenylalanine, the CDR3 is 13 amino acids long. Only CDR3 DNA remains: 39 bases, in frame from the first base. The germline V gene (reference sequence) provides CDR1 SEHNR and CDR2 FQNEAQ. The junction shows trimming of 1 base on V and 7 bases on J, plus 11 bases between the germline ends. The CDR3 regions of human TCRbeta chains were analyzed by immunosequencing. Per the authors' processing: TCRs in the repertoires were compared against a reference library of SARS-CoV-2-specific TCRs that had been generated with the MIRA antigen-specificity platform. Breadth was defined as the fraction of unique TCRs that were SARS-CoV-2-associated, and depth was defined as the fraction of total T cells that were SARS-CoV-2-associated. Using the MIRA data, each spike-specific TCR was assigned both to the spike region to which the TCR was reactive and to a CD4 or CD8 class. Log10-transformed breadth and depth values were compared by one-way ANOVA with Sidak's multiple comparisons tests. TCRdb mirrors the immuneACCESS table, restricted to in-frame sequences. Some clones are absent from its copies; in checked studies, under half trace to an unresolved V gene, and the reason for the others is unknown. The V and J calls and clone size were taken over from that table, and D and trimming were inferred from the DNA. This sample gives about 120,000 clones in total; approximately 83% of them show up just once. Roughly 4% of the sample comes from the top ten.

This specimen was peripheral blood, taken on day 0 of MenACWY control vaccination. The chain joins TRBV7-9 to TRBJ2-7, with the D gene call left open. This receptor was taken from an adult in good health. The CDR3 protein: CASSLEPLGEQYF. The DNA is as follows: TGTGCCAGCAGCTTAGAACCATTGGGGGAGCAGTACTTC.